This T cell receptor (beta chain) was sequenced for a study of vaccination and CD4 T cells after COVID-19. Background on the study: The cells in question were stimulated using overlapping spike peptides derived from SARS-CoV-2, HCoV-NL63, HCoV-OC43 and HCoV-229E. General study results and limits: Convalescent patients saw a median roughly 85% of their reactive clones show up only after vaccination.

CD4+ T cells that had been cultured provided DNA sequenced with the Oncomine TCR Beta short-read assay. The genomic DNA was obtained from cultured CD4+ T cells by extraction with the QIAamp micro DNA kit. TCRdb independently ran MiXCR on the PCR reads; one entry per CDR3 protein. The sample lists some 8,000 distinct CDR3 sequences; more than 30% were seen once. Germline-derived CDR1 and CDR2 are SEHNR and FQNEAQ (reference sequence). V shed 5 bases and J 6 bases; nucleotides not matched to a gene: 12. The CDR3 spans 15 residues. In this sample, this clonotype turned up a few times. What it recognizes is unknown. The sample's treatment: approximately 11-day PBMC culture with coronavirus spike peptide pools or control peptides (ViraFEST assay). Samples of CD4+ T cells were obtained from the unexposed donor before the COVID-19 pandemic (2011-2018). ViraFEST used peptide pools to expand antigen-specific T cells, then sequenced TCRs. Scientists separated out CD4+ T cells through negative selection following 10 days in culture.

The chain joins TRBV7-9 to TRBJ2-7; 8 positions agree with TRBD2. The sequenced material came from CD4+ T cells from blood, cultured in vitro. This receptor was taken from a human donor in good health. The CDR3 nucleotides read TGTGCCAGCAGCCGCGGGGTAGCGGGATACTCCGAGCAGTACTTC. It encodes CASSRGVAGYSEQYF.